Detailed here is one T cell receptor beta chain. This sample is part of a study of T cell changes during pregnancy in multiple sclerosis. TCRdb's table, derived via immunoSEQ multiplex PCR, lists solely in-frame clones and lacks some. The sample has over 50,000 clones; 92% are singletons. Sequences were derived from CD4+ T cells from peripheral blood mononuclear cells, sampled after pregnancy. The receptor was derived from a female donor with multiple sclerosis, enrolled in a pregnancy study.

The CDR3 loop is CASSLASPGDTQYF. The CDR3 DNA reads TGCGCCAGCAGCTTGGCCTCTCCAGGAGATACGCAGTATTTT. The chain is built from TRBV5-1 and TRBJ2-3; D not certain. CDR3 length: 14 residues. With 0 bases removed from V and 5 bases from J, the gap between germline ends came to 10 bases. Per germline, CDR1 SGHRS and CDR2 YFSETQ. The full variable domain, its missing parts supplied by reference TRBV5-1 and TRBJ2-3, is KAGVTQTPRYLIKTRGQQVTLSCSPISGHRSVSWYQQTPGQGLQFLFEYFSETQRNKGNFPGRFSGRQFSNSRSEMNVSTLELGDSALYLCASSLASPGDTQYFGPGTRLTVL.